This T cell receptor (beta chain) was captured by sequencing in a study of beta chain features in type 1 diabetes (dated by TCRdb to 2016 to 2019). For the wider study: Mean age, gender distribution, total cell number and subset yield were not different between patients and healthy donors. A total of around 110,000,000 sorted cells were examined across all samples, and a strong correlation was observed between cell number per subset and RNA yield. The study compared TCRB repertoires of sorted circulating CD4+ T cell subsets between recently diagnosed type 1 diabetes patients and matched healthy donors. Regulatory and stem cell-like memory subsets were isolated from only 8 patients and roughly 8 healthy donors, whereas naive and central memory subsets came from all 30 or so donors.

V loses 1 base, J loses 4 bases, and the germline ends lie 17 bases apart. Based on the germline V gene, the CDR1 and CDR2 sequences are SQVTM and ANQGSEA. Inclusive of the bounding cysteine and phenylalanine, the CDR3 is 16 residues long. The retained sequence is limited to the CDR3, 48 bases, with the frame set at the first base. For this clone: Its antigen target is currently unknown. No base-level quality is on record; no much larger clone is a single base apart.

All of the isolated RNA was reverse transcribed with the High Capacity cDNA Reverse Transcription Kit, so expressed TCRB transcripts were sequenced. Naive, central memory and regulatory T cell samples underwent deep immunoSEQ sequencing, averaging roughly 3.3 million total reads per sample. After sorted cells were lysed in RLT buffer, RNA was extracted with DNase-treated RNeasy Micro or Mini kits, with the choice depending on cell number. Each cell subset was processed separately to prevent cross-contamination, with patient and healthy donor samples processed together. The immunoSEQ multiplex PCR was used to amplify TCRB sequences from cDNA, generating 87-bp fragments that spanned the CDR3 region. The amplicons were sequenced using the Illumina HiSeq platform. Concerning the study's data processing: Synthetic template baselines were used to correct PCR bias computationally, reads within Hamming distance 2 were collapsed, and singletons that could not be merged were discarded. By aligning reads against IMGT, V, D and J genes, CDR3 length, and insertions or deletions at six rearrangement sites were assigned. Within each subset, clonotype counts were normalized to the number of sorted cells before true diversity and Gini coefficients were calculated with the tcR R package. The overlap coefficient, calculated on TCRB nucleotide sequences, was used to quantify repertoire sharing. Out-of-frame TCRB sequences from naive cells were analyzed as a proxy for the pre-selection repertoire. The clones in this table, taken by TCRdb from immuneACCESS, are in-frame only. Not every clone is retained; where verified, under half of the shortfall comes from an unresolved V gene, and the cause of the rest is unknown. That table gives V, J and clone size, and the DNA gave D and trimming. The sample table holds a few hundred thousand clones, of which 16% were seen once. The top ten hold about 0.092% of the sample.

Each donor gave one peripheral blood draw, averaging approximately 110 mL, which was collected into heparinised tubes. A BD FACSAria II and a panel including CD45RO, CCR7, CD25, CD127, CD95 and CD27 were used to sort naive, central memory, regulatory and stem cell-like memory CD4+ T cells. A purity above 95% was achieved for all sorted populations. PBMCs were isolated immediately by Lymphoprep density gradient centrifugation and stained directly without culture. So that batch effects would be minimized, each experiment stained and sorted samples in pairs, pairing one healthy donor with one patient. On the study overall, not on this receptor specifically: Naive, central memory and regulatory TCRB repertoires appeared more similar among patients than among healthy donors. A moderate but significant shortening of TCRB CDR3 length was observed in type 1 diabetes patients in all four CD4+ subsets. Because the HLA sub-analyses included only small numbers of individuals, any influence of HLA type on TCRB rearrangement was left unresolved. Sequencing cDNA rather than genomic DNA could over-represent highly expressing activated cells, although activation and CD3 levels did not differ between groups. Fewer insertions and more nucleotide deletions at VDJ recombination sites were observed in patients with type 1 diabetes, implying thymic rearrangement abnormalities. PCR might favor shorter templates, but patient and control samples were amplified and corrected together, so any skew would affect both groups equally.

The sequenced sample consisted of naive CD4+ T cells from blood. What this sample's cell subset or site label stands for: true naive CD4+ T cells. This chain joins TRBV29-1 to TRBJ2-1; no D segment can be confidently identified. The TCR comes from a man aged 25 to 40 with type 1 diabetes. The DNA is TGCAGCGTTGAAGGTTTAGGCACGAACGGGTACAATGAGCAGTTCTTC. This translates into CSVEGLGTNGYNEQFF.